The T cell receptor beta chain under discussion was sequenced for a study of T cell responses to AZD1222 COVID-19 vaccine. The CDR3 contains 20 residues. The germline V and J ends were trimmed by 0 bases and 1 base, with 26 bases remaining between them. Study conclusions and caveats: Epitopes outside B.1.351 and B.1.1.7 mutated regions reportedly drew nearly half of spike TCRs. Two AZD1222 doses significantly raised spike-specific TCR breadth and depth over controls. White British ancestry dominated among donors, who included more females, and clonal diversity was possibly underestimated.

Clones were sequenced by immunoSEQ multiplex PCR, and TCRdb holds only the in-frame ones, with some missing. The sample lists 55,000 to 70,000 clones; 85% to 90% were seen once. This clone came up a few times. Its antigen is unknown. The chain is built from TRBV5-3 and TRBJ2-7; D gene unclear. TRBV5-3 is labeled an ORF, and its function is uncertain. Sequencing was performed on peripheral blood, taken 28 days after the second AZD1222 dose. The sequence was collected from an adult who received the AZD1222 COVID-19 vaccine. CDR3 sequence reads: CARSLACLYTFSPVSYEQYF. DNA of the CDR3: TGTGCCAGAAGCTTGGCCTGTCTTTATACATTCTCTCCGGTATCCTACGAGCAGTACTTC.